Listed below are T cell receptor beta chains from one sample, sequenced in a study of shared clonotypes between healthy human individuals. The method was immunoSEQ multiplex PCR; TCRdb's version includes in-frame clones alone and lacks a portion of them. The sample contains about 480,000 clones, 75% to 80% of which appear only once. Sequenced: PBMCs. Receptors originate from a woman in her 40s in good health. Some clones in this sample may be carry-over from other donors' samples. The CDR3 runs from the conserved cysteine through the conserved F or W. The D gene is left open where the match is weak. Clone sizes are given selectively: once, few, many, or a class where the clone is expanded.

CDR3 DNA: TGCGCCAGCAGCCGGGCGGGAGGGCCTTACGAGCAGTACTTC; CDR3 protein: CASSRAGGPYEQYF; J gene: TRBJ2-7; clone size: .; D gene: TRBD2; V gene: TRBV5-1
CDR3 DNA: TGTGCCAGTAGCCCCGGACTGATCGGGGAGACCCAGTACTTC; CDR3 protein: CASSPGLIGETQYF; J gene: TRBJ2-5; clone size: .; D gene: .; V gene: TRBV19
CDR3 DNA: TGTGCCAGCAGCTTTTCAAGCGGGGGTAACAATGAGCAGTTCTTC; CDR3 protein: CASSFSSGGNNEQFF; J gene: TRBJ2-1; clone size: once; D gene: TRBD2; V gene: TRBV5-4
CDR3 DNA: TGTGCCAGCTCACTCCTCGGATCAACCTACGAGCAGTACTTC; CDR3 protein: CASSLLGSTYEQYF; J gene: TRBJ2-7; clone size: .; D gene: .; V gene: TRBV18
CDR3 DNA: TGTGCCTGGAGAGACGGGGCCTCCTACGAGCAGTACTTC; CDR3 protein: CAWRDGASYEQYF; J gene: TRBJ2-7; clone size: .; D gene: .; V gene: TRBV30
CDR3 DNA: TGTGCCAGCAGCATGGGGCGGAGCACAGATACGCAGTATTTT; CDR3 protein: CASSMGRSTDTQYF; J gene: TRBJ2-3; clone size: .; D gene: .; V gene: TRBV2
CDR3 DNA: TGTGCCAGCAGCTTGGTGGTGGGAATGAATAGCAATCAGCCCCAGCATTTT; CDR3 protein: CASSLVVGMNSNQPQHF; J gene: TRBJ1-5; clone size: .; D gene: .; V gene: TRBV5-8
CDR3 DNA: TGTGCCTGTGACTATGGGCTAGCCAAAAACATTCAGTACTTC; CDR3 protein: CACDYGLAKNIQYF; J gene: TRBJ2-4; clone size: few; D gene: .; V gene: TRBV30
CDR3 DNA: TGTGCCAGCTCACCGACAGGGGCACAAGAGACCCAGTACTTC; CDR3 protein: CASSPTGAQETQYF; J gene: TRBJ2-5; clone size: .; D gene: TRBD1; V gene: TRBV18
CDR3 DNA: TGTGCCTGGAGTGCCGGACCGTACAATGAGCAGTTCTTC; CDR3 protein: CAWSAGPYNEQFF; J gene: TRBJ2-1; clone size: .; D gene: .; V gene: TRBV30
CDR3 DNA: TGTGCCAGCAGTTCGCACAGTGGCGAGACCCAGTACTTC; CDR3 protein: CASSSHSGETQYF; J gene: TRBJ2-5; clone size: .; D gene: .; V gene: TRBV6-5
CDR3 DNA: TGTGCCAGCAGTACAAGCACCGGGACTCCTAAACTCCAAGAGACCCAGTACTTC; CDR3 protein: CASSTSTGTPKLQETQYF; J gene: TRBJ2-5; clone size: .; D gene: .; V gene: TRBV2
CDR3 DNA: TGTGCCAGCAGCGCCCGGACTAGCGGGAGTTACTCTGCCAATGAGCAGTTCTTC; CDR3 protein: CASSARTSGSYSANEQFF; J gene: TRBJ2-1; clone size: few; D gene: TRBD2; V gene: TRBV9
CDR3 DNA: TGTGCCAGCTCACCACCCGAGACTAAGAATGAGCAGTTCTTC; CDR3 protein: CASSPPETKNEQFF; J gene: TRBJ2-1; clone size: .; D gene: .; V gene: TRBV18
CDR3 DNA: TGTGCCAGCAGCTTAGAGTCAGCAGGGGTCTACGAGCAGTACTTC; CDR3 protein: CASSLESAGVYEQYF; J gene: TRBJ2-7; clone size: .; D gene: .; V gene: TRBV7-2
CDR3 DNA: TGTGCCTCCCTTAAACACGGAGGGAATGAAAAACTGTTTTTT; CDR3 protein: CASLKHGGNEKLFF; J gene: TRBJ1-4; clone size: .; D gene: .; V gene: TRBV28
CDR3 DNA: TGCGCCAGCAGCTTGGCAGGGGGCGGAGGCTACACCTTC; CDR3 protein: CASSLAGGGGYTF; J gene: TRBJ1-2; clone size: .; D gene: TRBD1; V gene: TRBV5-1
CDR3 DNA: TGTGCCAGCTCACTTGGACAGGGGGCGCGGAGCTCACCCCTCCACTTT; CDR3 protein: CASSLGQGARSSPLHF; J gene: TRBJ1-6; clone size: .; D gene: TRBD1; V gene: TRBV18
CDR3 DNA: TGTGCCAGCAGCGTAGGGGCCCCAACGCCGGGCCTTGGAGAGACCCAGTACTTC; CDR3 protein: CASSVGAPTPGLGETQYF; J gene: TRBJ2-5; clone size: .; D gene: .; V gene: TRBV9
CDR3 DNA: TGTGCCAGCTCTACCTCCGGGTTCACAGGGGGGCAGCAACAAGAGACCCAGTACTTC; CDR3 protein: CASSTSGFTGGQQQETQYF; J gene: TRBJ2-5; clone size: .; D gene: TRBD1; V gene: TRBV18
CDR3 DNA: TGTGCCAGCAGCTTATACGGGGGGCAGTCCTACGAGCAGTACTTC; CDR3 protein: CASSLYGGQSYEQYF; J gene: TRBJ2-7; clone size: once; D gene: .; V gene: TRBV7-9
CDR3 DNA: TGTGCCAGCAGGGAGTTCGGGCGGGACTCCTACGAGCAGTACTTC; CDR3 protein: CASREFGRDSYEQYF; J gene: TRBJ2-7; clone size: .; D gene: .; V gene: TRBV5-4
CDR3 DNA: TGCGCCAGCAGCCAAAAACCGGGAGTCCCCGAGACCCAGTACTTC; CDR3 protein: CASSQKPGVPETQYF; J gene: TRBJ2-5; clone size: .; D gene: .; V gene: TRBV4-1
CDR3 DNA: TGTGCCAGCTCACCGGACCGGGCTGGGGGTACGCAGTATTTT; CDR3 protein: CASSPDRAGGTQYF; J gene: TRBJ2-3; clone size: .; D gene: .; V gene: TRBV18
CDR3 DNA: TGTGCCAGCAGCTTAGGCGGCAGGGTACTGATACACAATGAGCAGTTCTTC; CDR3 protein: CASSLGGRVLIHNEQFF; J gene: TRBJ2-1; clone size: .; D gene: .; V gene: TRBV7-9
CDR3 DNA: TGTGCCAGCAGGGGGCTTGGAACTGAAGCTTTCTTT; CDR3 protein: CASRGLGTEAFF; J gene: TRBJ1-1; clone size: few; D gene: .; V gene: TRBV28
CDR3 DNA: TGTGCCAGCAGCTACGACGTTGGTGAGCAGTTCTTC; CDR3 protein: CASSYDVGEQFF; J gene: TRBJ2-1; clone size: .; D gene: .; V gene: TRBV7-2
CDR3 DNA: TGCGCCAGCAGCTTGGCCCCGGGACAGCAAGAGACCCAGTACTTC; CDR3 protein: CASSLAPGQQETQYF; J gene: TRBJ2-5; clone size: .; D gene: TRBD1; V gene: TRBV5-1
CDR3 DNA: TGCGCCAGCAGGTCAGGGAACACTGAAGCTTTCTTT; CDR3 protein: CASRSGNTEAFF; J gene: TRBJ1-1; clone size: .; D gene: .; V gene: TRBV5-1
CDR3 DNA: TGTGCCAGCAGCTCACGTCGGCTAGCCGGAGTGGGGGTCTACAATGAGCAGTTCTTC; CDR3 protein: CASSSRRLAGVGVYNEQFF; J gene: TRBJ2-1; clone size: .; D gene: .; V gene: TRBV11-2
CDR3 DNA: TGTGCCAGCAGCCCTACGACCGGTCGGACAGGGGGTTCCTACGAGCAGTACTTC; CDR3 protein: CASSPTTGRTGGSYEQYF; J gene: TRBJ2-7; clone size: .; D gene: TRBD1; V gene: TRBV7-9
CDR3 DNA: TGTGCCAGCTCGCCCTCGAACAGTAACTATGGCTACACCTTC; CDR3 protein: CASSPSNSNYGYTF; J gene: TRBJ1-2; clone size: .; D gene: .; V gene: TRBV18
CDR3 DNA: TGCGCCAGCAGCTTGAGGCCGGGACTAGCTGAGTCCTACGAGCAGTACTTC; CDR3 protein: CASSLRPGLAESYEQYF; J gene: TRBJ2-7; clone size: .; D gene: TRBD2; V gene: TRBV5-1
CDR3 DNA: TGTGCCTGGAACCCCCACAGGGGTCCTGGAAACACCATATATTTT; CDR3 protein: CAWNPHRGPGNTIYF; J gene: TRBJ1-3; clone size: .; D gene: TRBD1; V gene: TRBV30
CDR3 DNA: TGTGCCATCAGTGAGTCGGGCCCCGGGACTAGCGGGACAGAGACCCAGTACTTC; CDR3 protein: CAISESGPGTSGTETQYF; J gene: TRBJ2-5; clone size: .; D gene: TRBD2; V gene: TRBV10-3
CDR3 DNA: TGTGCCAGCGCCGACAGAAAGAACACTGAAGCTTTCTTT; CDR3 protein: CASADRKNTEAFF; J gene: TRBJ1-1; clone size: .; D gene: .; V gene: TRBV2
CDR3 DNA: TGCGCCAGCAGCCAAGATCCCCAGGGGAGGAACTATGGCTACACCTTC; CDR3 protein: CASSQDPQGRNYGYTF; J gene: TRBJ1-2; clone size: .; D gene: .; V gene: TRBV4-3
CDR3 DNA: TGTGCCAGCAGTTATGCACCCTACAATGAGCAGTTCTTC; CDR3 protein: CASSYAPYNEQFF; J gene: TRBJ2-1; clone size: .; D gene: .; V gene: TRBV6-6
CDR3 DNA: TGTGCCAGCAGTGATACCGGTCCAGCGGGAGTTGGTGGCTCCTACGAGCAGTACTTC; CDR3 protein: CASSDTGPAGVGGSYEQYF; J gene: TRBJ2-7; clone size: .; D gene: TRBD2; V gene: TRBV2
CDR3 DNA: TGTGCCAGCAGCGGACGGACTAGCGGGAGATTAACCTACGAGCAGTACTTC; CDR3 protein: CASSGRTSGRLTYEQYF; J gene: TRBJ2-7; clone size: .; D gene: TRBD2; V gene: TRBV7-9
CDR3 DNA: TGTGCCAGCAGTTTAGTGGGAATGTACTACGAGCAGTACTTC; CDR3 protein: CASSLVGMYYEQYF; J gene: TRBJ2-7; clone size: .; D gene: .; V gene: TRBV28
CDR3 DNA: TGCAGTGTAGAGGGATCCACTGAAGCTTTCTTT; CDR3 protein: CSVEGSTEAFF; J gene: TRBJ1-1; clone size: .; D gene: .; V gene: TRBV20-1
CDR3 DNA: TGCGCCAGCAGCTTGTTACTAGCGGGAGGTGCGGACAATGAGCAGTTCTTC; CDR3 protein: CASSLLLAGGADNEQFF; J gene: TRBJ2-1; clone size: .; D gene: TRBD2; V gene: TRBV5-1
CDR3 DNA: TGTGCCAGCAGCTCCAGACCAGGGGGAAGAACTGAAGCTTTCTTT; CDR3 protein: CASSSRPGGRTEAFF; J gene: TRBJ1-1; clone size: .; D gene: TRBD1; V gene: TRBV7-3
CDR3 DNA: TGTGCCAGTAGTATCGTTGGCAATGAGCAGTTCTTC; CDR3 protein: CASSIVGNEQFF; J gene: TRBJ2-1; clone size: .; D gene: .; V gene: TRBV19